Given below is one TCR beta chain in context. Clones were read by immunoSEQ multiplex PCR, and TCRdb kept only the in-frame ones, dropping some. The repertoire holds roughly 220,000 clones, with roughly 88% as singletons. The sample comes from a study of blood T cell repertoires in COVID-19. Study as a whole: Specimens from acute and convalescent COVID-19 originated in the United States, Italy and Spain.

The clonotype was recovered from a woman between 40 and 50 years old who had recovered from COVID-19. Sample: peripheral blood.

This chain's CDR3 is CASSTPREDNGYTF. In DNA form, the CDR3 reads TGTGCCAGCAGCACACCCCGCGAGGACAATGGCTACACCTTC. This chain links TRBV5-4 with TRBJ1-2, with a possible D match to TRBD1 (5 bases). Between the trimmed V and J ends, which lost 4 bases and 6 bases, there was a span of 16 bases. CDR1 and CDR2 from the germline V gene are SGHNT and YYREEE (reference sequence). The CDR3 is 14 amino acids.